The clone carrying this T cell receptor beta chain was picked up many times. The antigen remains unidentified. TCRdb passed the 5' RACE reads through MiXCR, listing each CDR3 protein once. The repertoire holds under 250,000 distinct CDR3 sequences, with around 7.9% as singletons. The CDR3 contains 15 residues. In germline, CDR1 is MNHNS, CDR2 SASEGT. The junction had 11 bases not matched to a gene; V was cut back by 6 bases and J by 4 bases. These data are taken from a study of CD8 T cells in ankylosing spondylitis. Study-level results: It appeared that ankylosing spondylitis blood was characterized by a TCR beta motif of under ten highly homologous variants. There were earlier reports of some motif variants in reactive arthritis synovial fluid and blood.

This chain joins TRBV6-1 and TRBJ2-7; the match to TRBD1 covers 8 bases. The sequence was obtained from a male donor with ankylosing spondylitis. Sample: blood, either unsorted or a sorted T cell fraction (not recorded which). CDR3 amino acids: CASSPRDRFGYEQYF. The CDR3 DNA sequence: TGTGCCAGCAGCCCTAGGGACAGGTTCGGGTACGAGCAGTACTTC.